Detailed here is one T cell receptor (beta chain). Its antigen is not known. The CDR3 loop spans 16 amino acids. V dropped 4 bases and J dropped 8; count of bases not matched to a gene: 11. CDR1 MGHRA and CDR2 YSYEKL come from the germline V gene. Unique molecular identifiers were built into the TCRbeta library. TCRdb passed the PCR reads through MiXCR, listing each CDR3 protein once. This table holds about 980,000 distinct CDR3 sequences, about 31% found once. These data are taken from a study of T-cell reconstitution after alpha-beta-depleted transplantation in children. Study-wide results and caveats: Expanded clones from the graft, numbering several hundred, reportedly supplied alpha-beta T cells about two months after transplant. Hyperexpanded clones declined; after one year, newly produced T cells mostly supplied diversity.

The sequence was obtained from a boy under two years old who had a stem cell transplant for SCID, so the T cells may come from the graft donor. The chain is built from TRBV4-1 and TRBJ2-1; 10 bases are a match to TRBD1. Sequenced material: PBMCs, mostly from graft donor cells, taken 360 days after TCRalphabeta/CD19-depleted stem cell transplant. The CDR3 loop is CASSRGQGTVYDEQFF. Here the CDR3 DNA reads TGCGCCAGCAGCCGGGGACAGGGGACTGTGTACGATGAGCAGTTCTTC.